The 6 T cell receptor beta chains in this list originate from one sample, sequenced in a study of blood T cell repertoires in COVID-19. Profiled with immunoSEQ multiplex PCR; TCRdb holds only in-frame clones, not every one. The table includes some 100,000 clones, about 90% detected once. The specimen sequenced was peripheral blood. Every receptor here comes from a human donor in a cohort sampled during active COVID-19.

The chain couples TRBV19 to TRBJ1-6, with 9 bases lining up with TRBD1. The CDR3 sequence is 14 residues long. CDR1 LNHDA and CDR2 SQIVND come from the germline V gene (reference sequence). V trimming: 9 bases; J trimming: 8 bases; junction bases outside the gene matches: 8. The CDR3 sequence is CASRPQGAYSPLHF. For the CDR3, the DNA is TGTGCCAGCAGACCACAGGGGGCCTATTCACCCCTCCACTTT.

The chain combines TRBV27 with TRBJ1-6; TRBD1 matches at 9 bases. CDR3 length equals 13 residues. Unmatched junction bases numbered 7, after V lost 9 bases and J lost 10 bases. Germline assignment: CDR1 MNHEY and CDR2 SMNVEV (reference sequence). The CDR3 DNA reads TGTGCCAGTCAGGACAGGGGAGGCTCACCCCTCCACTTT. This sequence encodes CASQDRGGSPLHF.

The CDR3 is CASSQGGLAFVGGELFF. The CDR3 bases are TGTGCCAGCAGCCAAGGGGGACTAGCGTTTGTAGGCGGGGAGCTGTTTTTT. The chain combines TRBV4-2 with TRBJ2-2; 10 bases agree with TRBD2. The length of the CDR3 is 17 residues. CDR1 and CDR2 (germline): LGHNA, YNFKEQ. J lost 7 bases, V lost 1 base, and 9 bases had no gene match.

CDR3 sequence (DNA): TGTGCCAGCAGCTCCGACAGGGGGGACTCCTACGAGCAGTACTTC. Its protein is CASSSDRGDSYEQYF. The J gene is TRBJ2-7, the V gene TRBV7-8; 9 bases map to TRBD1. With V trimmed by 4 bases and J by 0 bases, 4 bases remained unmatched. The length of the CDR3 is 15 residues. Germline CDR1 SGHVS, CDR2 FQNEAQ.

The CDR3 region has the DNA TGTGCCAGTAGTATAACCCGGGGGGCCTATGGCTACACCTTC. Amino acids: CASSITRGAYGYTF. The V gene is TRBV19, the J gene TRBJ1-2; TRBD1 might be the D (6 bases). The CDR3 has 14 residues. Trimming removed 2 bases from V and 4 bases from J, with 11 bases in between. Per germline, CDR1 LNHDA and CDR2 SQIVND (reference sequence).

The V gene is TRBV7-3, the J gene TRBJ2-1; tentatively, D is TRBD2 (6 bases). The CDR3 length is 13 residues. Trimming stripped 4 bases from V and 9 bases from J, with 13 bases between. Germline values: CDR1 SGHTA, CDR2 FQGTGA. The CDR3 sequence: CASSSGLLGEQFF. The CDR3 nucleotides are TGTGCCAGCAGCTCGGGACTTCTTGGTGAGCAGTTCTTC. Full variable domain (rest looked up from reference TRBV7-3 and TRBJ2-1): GAGVSQTPSNKVTEKGKYVELRCDPISGHTALYWYRQSLGQGPEFLIYFQGTGAADDSGLPNDRFFAVRPEGSVSTLKIQRTERGDSAVYLCASSSGLLGEQFFGPGTRLTVL.